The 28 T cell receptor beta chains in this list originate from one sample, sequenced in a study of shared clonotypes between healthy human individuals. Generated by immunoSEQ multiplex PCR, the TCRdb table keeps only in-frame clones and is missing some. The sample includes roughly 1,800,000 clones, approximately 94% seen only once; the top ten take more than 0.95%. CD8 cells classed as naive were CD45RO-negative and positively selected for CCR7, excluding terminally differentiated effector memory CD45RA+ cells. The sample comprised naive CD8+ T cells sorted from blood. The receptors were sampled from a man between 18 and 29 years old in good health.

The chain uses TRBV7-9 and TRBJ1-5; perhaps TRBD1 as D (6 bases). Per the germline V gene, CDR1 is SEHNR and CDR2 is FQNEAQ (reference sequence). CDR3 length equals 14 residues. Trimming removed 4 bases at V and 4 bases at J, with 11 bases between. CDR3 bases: TGTGCCAGCAGCTCGGGACAAAATAATCAGCCCCAGCATTTT. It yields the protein CASSSGQNNQPQHF.

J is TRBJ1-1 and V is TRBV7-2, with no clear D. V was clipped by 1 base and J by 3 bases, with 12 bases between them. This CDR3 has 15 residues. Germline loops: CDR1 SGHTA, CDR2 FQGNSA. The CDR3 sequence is CASSLVSWRYTEAFF. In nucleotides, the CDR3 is TGTGCCAGCAGCTTAGTTAGCTGGCGGTACACTGAAGCTTTCTTT.

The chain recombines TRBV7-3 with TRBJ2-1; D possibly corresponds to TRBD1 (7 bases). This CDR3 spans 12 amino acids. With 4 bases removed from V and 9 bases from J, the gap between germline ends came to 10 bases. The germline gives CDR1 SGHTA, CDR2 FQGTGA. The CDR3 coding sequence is TGTGCCAGCAGCTCTCAGGGGGGTGAGCAGTTCTTC. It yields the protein CASSSQGGEQFF.

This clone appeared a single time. The CDR3 here is CASSYRGEAYYGYTF. In nucleotides, the CDR3 is TGTGCCAGCAGCTACCGAGGGGAGGCGTACTATGGCTACACCTTC. This chain links TRBV5-6 with TRBJ1-2; a possible D gene is TRBD1 (5 bases). The ends were cut back, 3 bases at V and 3 bases at J, with 15 bases in the middle. The CDR3 spans 15 residues. The germline gives CDR1 SGHDT, CDR2 YYEEEE.

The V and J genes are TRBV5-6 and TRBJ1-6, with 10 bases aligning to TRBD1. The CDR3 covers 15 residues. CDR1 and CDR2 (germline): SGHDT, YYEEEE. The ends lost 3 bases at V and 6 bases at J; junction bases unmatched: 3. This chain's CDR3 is CASSWGQGPNSPLHF. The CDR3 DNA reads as TGTGCCAGCAGCTGGGGACAGGGGCCTAATTCACCCCTCCACTTT.

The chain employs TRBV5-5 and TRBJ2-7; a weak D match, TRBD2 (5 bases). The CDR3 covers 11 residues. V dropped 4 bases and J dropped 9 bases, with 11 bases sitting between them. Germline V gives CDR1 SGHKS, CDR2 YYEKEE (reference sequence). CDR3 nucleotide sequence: TGTGCCAGCAGCCGGGAAGGAGGGCAGTACTTC. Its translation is CASSREGGQYF.

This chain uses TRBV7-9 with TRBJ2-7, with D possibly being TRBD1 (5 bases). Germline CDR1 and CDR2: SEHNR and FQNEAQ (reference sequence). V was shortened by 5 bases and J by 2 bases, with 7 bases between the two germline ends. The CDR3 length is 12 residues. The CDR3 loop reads CASSTGAYEQYF. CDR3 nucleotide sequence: TGTGCCAGCAGCACAGGAGCCTACGAGCAGTACTTC.

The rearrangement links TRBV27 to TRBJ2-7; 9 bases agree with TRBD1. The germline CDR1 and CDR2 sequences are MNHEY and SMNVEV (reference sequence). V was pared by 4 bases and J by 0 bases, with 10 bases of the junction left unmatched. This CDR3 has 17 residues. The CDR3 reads CASSSLRDREDSYEQYF. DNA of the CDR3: TGTGCCAGCAGTTCTCTCCGGGACAGGGAAGACTCCTACGAGCAGTACTTC.

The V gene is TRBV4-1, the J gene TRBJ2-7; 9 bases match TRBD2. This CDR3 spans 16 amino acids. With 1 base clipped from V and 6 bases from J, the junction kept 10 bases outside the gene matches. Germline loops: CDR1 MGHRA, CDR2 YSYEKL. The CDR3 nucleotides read TGCGCCAGCAGCCAAGCTGGGGCGGGAGGGTTTGCCGAGCAGTACTTC. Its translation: CASSQAGAGGFAEQYF.

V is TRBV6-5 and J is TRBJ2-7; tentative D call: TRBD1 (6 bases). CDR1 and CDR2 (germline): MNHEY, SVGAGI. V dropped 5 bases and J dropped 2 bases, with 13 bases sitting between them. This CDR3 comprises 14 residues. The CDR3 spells CASSDPGQTYEQYF. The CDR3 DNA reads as TGTGCCAGCAGTGATCCAGGACAGACCTACGAGCAGTACTTC.

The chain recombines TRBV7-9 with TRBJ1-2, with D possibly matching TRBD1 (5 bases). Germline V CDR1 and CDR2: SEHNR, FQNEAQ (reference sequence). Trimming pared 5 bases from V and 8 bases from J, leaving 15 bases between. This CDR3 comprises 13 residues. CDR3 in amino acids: CASSVGTPEGYTF. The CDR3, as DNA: TGTGCCAGCAGCGTAGGGACTCCGGAAGGCTACACCTTC.

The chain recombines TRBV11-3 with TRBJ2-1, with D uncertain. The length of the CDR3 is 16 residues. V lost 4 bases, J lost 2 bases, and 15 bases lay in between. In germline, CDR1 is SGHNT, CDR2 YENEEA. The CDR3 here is CASSSYDDSPYNEQFF. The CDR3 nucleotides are TGTGCCAGCAGCTCCTACGATGATAGTCCCTACAATGAGCAGTTCTTC.

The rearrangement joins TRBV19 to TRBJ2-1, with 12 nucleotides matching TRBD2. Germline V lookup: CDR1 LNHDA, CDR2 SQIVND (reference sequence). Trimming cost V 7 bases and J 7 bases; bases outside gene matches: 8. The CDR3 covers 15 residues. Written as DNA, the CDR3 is TGTGCCAGTAATCTCGGGACTAGCGGGTGGAATGAGCAGTTCTTC. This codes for CASNLGTSGWNEQFF. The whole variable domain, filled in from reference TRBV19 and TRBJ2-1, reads DGGITQSPKYLFRKEGQNVTLSCEQNLNHDAMYWYRQDPGQGLRLIYYSQIVNDFQKGDIAEGYSVSREKKESFPLTVTSAQKNPTAFYLCASNLGTSGWNEQFFGPGTRLTVL.

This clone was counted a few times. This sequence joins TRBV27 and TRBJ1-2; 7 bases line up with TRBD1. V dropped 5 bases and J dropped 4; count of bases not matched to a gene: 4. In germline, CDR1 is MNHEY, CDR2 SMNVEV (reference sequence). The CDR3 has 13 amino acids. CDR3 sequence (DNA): TGTGCCAGCAGTAGGGGGACAGCCTATGGCTACACCTTC. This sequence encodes CASSRGTAYGYTF.

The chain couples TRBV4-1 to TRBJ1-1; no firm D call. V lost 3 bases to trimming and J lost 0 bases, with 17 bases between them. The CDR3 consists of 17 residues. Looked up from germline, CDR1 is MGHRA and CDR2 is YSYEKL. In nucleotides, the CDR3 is TGCGCCAGCAGCCAGGGCATCGACACTGATGTGAACACTGAAGCTTTCTTT. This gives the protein CASSQGIDTDVNTEAFF.

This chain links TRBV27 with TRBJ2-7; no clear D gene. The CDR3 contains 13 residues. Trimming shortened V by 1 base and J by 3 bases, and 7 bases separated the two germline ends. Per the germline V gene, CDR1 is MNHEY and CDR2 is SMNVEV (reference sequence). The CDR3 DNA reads TGTGCCAGCAGTTTATATTGGGGCTACGAGCAGTACTTC. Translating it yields CASSLYWGYEQYF.

The CDR3 nucleotides read TGCGCCAGCAGCCCTGAGGGAAGCGGGGGTTGGGATACGCAGTATTTT. Translated, it gives CASSPEGSGGWDTQYF. V usage is TRBV4-1 and J usage is TRBJ2-3; 8 nucleotides match TRBD2. The germline gives CDR1 MGHRA, CDR2 YSYEKL. With 4 bases clipped from V and 6 bases from J, the junction kept 12 bases outside the gene matches. This CDR3 spans 16 amino acids.

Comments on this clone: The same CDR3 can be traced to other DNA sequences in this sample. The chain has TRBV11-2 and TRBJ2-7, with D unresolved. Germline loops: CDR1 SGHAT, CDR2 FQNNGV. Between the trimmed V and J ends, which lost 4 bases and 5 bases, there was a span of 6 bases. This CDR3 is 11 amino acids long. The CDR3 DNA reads TGTGCCAGCAGCTCCCCACACGAGCAGTACTTC. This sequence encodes CASSSPHEQYF.

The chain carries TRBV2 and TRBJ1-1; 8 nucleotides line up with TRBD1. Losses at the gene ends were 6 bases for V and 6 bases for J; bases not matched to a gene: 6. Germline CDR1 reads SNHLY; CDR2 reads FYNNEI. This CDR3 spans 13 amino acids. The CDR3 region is CASRNQGQAEAFF. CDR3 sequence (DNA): TGTGCCAGCAGGAACCAGGGACAGGCTGAAGCTTTCTTT.

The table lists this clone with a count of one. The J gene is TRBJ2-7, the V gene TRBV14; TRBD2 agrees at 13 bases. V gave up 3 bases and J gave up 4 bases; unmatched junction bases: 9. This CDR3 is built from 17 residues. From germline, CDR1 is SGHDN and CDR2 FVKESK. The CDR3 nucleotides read TGTGCCAGCAGCCACAACCGGGGACTAGCGGGACGGTACGAGCAGTACTTC. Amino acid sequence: CASSHNRGLAGRYEQYF.

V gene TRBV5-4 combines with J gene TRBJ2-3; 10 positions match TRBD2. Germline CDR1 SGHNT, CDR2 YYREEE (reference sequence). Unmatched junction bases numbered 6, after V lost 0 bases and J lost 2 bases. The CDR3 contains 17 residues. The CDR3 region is CASSLDLAGDPTDTQYF. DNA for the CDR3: TGTGCCAGCAGCTTGGATCTAGCGGGGGACCCCACAGATACGCAGTATTTT.

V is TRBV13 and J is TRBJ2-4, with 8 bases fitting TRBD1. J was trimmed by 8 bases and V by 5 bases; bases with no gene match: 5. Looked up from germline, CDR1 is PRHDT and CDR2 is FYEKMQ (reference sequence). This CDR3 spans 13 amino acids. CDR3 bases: TGTGCCAGCAGCGCTGACAGGGGTGACATTCAGTACTTC. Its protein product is CASSADRGDIQYF. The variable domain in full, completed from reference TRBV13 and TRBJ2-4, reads AAGVIQSPRHLIKEKRETATLKCYPIPRHDTVYWYQQGPGQDPQFLISFYEKMQSDKGSIPDRFSAQQFSDYHSELNMSSLELGDSALYFCASSADRGDIQYFGAGTRLSVL.

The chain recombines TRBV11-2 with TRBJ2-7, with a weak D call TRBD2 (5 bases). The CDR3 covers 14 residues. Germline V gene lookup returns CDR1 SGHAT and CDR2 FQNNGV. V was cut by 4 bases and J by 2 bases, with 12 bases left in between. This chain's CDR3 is CASSSLSGTYEQYF. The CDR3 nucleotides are TGTGCCAGCAGCTCGCTGTCGGGGACCTACGAGCAGTACTTC.

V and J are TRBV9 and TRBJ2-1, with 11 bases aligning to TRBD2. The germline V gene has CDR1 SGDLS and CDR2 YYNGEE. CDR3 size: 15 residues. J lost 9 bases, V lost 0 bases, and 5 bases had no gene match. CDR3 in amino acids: CASSVVSGRAGEQFF. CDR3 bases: TGTGCCAGCAGCGTAGTTAGCGGGAGGGCGGGTGAGCAGTTCTTC. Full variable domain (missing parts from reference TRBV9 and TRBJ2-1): DSGVTQTPKHLITATGQRVTLRCSPRSGDLSVYWYQQSLDQGLQFLIQYYNGEERAKGNILERFSAQQFPDLHSELNLSSLELGDSALYFCASSVVSGRAGEQFFGPGTRLTVL.

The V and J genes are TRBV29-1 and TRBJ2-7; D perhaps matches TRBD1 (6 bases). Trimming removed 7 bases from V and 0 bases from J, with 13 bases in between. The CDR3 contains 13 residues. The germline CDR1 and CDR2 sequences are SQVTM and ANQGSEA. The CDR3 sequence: CSGLTGNSYEQYF. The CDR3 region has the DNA TGCAGCGGCCTGACAGGAAACTCCTACGAGCAGTACTTC.

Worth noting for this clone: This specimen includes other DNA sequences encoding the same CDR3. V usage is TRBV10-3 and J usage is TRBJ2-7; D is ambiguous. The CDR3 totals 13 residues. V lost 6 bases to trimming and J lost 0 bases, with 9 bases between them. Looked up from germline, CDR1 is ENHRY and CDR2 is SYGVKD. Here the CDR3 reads CAIRPEDSYEQYF. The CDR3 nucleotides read TGTGCCATCAGACCCGAAGACTCCTACGAGCAGTACTTC.

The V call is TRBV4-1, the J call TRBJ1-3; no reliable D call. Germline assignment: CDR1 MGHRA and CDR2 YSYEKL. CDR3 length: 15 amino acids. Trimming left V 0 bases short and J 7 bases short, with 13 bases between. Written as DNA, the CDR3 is TGCGCCAGCAGCCAAGAAGGGTCACCGGTGAACACCATATATTTT. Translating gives CASSQEGSPVNTIYF.

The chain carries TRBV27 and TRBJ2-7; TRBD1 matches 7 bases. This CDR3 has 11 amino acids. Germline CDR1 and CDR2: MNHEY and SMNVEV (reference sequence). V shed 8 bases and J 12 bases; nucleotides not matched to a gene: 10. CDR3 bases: TGTGCCAGCGGGTCCCCGGGACAGCCGTACTTC. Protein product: CASGSPGQPYF.